This TCR beta chain was recorded in a study of T cell repertoires in cytomegalovirus infection (dated by TCRdb to the late 2010s). Some background on the complete study: Donor HLA type was relevant to the analysis, because carriage of CMV infection together with the matching HLA type was indicated by public TCR beta signatures.

There are a few counts of this clonotype. There is no known antigen for this receptor. No quality values exist for individual bases; no much larger clone is one base distant. Paper-wide results and their limitations: In the ex vivo response, HLA-C-restricted CMV-specific TCR beta clonotypes were dominant, and in two of eight donors the single most frequent clonotype came from this HLA-C-restricted group. In both this cohort and an independent roughly 350-donor cohort, the cumulative frequency of public TCR beta family members distinguished carriers of CMV infection plus the relevant HLA type.

Between the V and J ends, shortened by 1 base and 0 bases respectively, the junction contains 9 bases. The CDR3 covers 15 residues, taking in both the cysteine and the phenylalanine. Left in the record is the CDR3 DNA by itself, 45 bases read in frame from the first base. Sequenced on an Illumina HiSeq 1500. TCRdb reprocessing: public reads trimmed at Q25 with fastp, clones called with MiXCR, in-frame beta chains kept. A single entry per CDR3 protein holds the most common genes and DNA from its merged rows. The sample profile shows 480,000 or so distinct CDR3 sequences; roughly 12% of them were found once. 10% of the sample belongs to the ten largest clones.

Sequenced input: PBMCs. This TCR derives from a human donor in good health (CMV status not recorded). Some clones in this sample may be carry-over from other donors' samples. The V and J genes are TRBV12-3 or TRBV12-4 and TRBJ1-1; the D gene cannot be named for sure. Here is the DNA: TGTGCCAGCAGTTTAGGGGCAGCCATGAACACTGAAGCTTTCTTT. Its product reads: CASSLGAAMNTEAFF.